This T cell receptor (beta chain) is from a study of chemoradiotherapy in HPV16-positive cancers. Turning to the study itself: Candidate HPV-specific T-cell clones and common TCR motifs came from functional assays in two HPV16-positive patients.

V lost 0 bases and J lost 1, with 12 bases in between. In germline, CDR1 is MGHRA, CDR2 YSYEKL. The CDR3 has 16 amino acids. Findings and caveats of the study: Better recurrence-free survival went with HPV-responsive T-cell expansion in HPV16-positive patients.

With respect to this clone: Its target is not known.

Some clones are missing from TCRdb's copy, which holds only in-frame ones; the method was immunoSEQ multiplex PCR. The sample lists some 17,000 clones; 90% were seen once. The source is a human donor with HPV-associated anogenital cancer. This specimen was blood, taken from a patient who underwent chemoradiotherapy. J is TRBJ1-1 and V is TRBV4-1; D perhaps matches TRBD1 (5 bases). The CDR3, as DNA: TGCGCCAGCAGCCAAGAGACTGGACACCCGAACACTGAAGCTTTCTTT. It specifies CASSQETGHPNTEAFF.